The following is a T cell receptor (beta chain) sequence with its context. Its target is not known. This entry belongs to a study of multiple sclerosis patients with progressive multifocal leukoencephalopathy. The study's findings and limits: At PML onset, no shared TRBV or TRBJ gene usage was seen. In most PML patients, TRB repertoires appeared less diverse by entropy. Expanded clones at PML onset predated and persisted through natalizumab therapy.

CDR1 is SGHTA, CDR2 FQGNSA, per germline. This CDR3 has 15 amino acids. Trimming stripped 5 bases from V and 3 bases from J, with 17 bases between. Time point here: five to six months of natalizumab therapy. Each PCR contained spiked synthetic TR CDR3 controls spanning every V-J pairing. The method was immunoSEQ multiplex PCR; TCRdb's version includes in-frame clones alone and lacks a portion of them. This sample yields 25,000 to 30,000 clones, of which 89% are seen a single time; approximately 1.4% belongs to the top ten. The genes are TRBV7-2 and TRBJ2-7, with D possibly called TRBD1 or TRBD2 (5 bases each). This clonotype originated in a human donor with multiple sclerosis. Sample: PBMCs, taken from a patient treated with natalizumab. CDR3 residues: CASSRAWGTGYEQYF. In nucleotides, the CDR3 is TGTGCCAGCAGCCGTGCTTGGGGGACCGGCTACGAGCAGTACTTC.